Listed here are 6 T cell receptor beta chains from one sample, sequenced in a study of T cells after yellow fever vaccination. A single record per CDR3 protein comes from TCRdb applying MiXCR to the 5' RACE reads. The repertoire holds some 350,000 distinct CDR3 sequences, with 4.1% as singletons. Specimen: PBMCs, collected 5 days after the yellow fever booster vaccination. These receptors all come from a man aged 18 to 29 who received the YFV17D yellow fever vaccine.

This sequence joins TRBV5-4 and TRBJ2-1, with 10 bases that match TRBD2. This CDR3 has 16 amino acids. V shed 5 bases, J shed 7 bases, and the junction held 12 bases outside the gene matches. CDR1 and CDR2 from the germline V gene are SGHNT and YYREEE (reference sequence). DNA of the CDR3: TGTGCCAGCAGAGCCCGTCCACTAGCGGGGCGGAATGAGCAGTTCTTC. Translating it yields CASRARPLAGRNEQFF.

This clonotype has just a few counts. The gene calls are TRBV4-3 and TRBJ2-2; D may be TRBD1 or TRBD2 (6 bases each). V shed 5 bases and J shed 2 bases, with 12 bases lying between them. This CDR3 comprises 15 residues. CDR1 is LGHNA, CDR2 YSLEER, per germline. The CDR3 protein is CASSDWGANTGELFF. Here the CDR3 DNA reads TGCGCCAGCAGCGATTGGGGGGCCAACACCGGGGAGCTGTTTTTT.

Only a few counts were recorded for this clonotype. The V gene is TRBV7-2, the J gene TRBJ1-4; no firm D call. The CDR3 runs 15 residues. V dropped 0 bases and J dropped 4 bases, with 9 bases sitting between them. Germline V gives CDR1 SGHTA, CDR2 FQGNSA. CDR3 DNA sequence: TGTGCCAGCAGCTTAGCGAATTGGCTTAATGAAAAACTGTTTTTT. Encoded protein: CASSLANWLNEKLFF.

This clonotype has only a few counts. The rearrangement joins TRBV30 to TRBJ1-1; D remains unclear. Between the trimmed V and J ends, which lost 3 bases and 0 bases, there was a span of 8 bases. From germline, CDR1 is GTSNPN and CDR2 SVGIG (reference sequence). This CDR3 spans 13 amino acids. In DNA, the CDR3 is TGTGCCTGGAGGCGGGAACTGAACACTGAAGCTTTCTTT. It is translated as CAWRRELNTEAFF.

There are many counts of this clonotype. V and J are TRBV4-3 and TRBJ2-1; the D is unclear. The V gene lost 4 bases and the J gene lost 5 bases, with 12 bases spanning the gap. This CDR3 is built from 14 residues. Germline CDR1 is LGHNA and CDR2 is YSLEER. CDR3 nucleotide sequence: TGCGCCAGCAGCCGAGCCCCCTCGAACAATGAGCAGTTCTTC. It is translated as CASSRAPSNNEQFF.

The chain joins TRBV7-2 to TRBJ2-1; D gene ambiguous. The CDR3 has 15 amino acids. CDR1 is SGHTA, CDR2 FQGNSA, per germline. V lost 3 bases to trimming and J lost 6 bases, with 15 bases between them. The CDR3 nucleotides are TGTGCCAGCAGCTTTCAACAGCGTTCTTTCAATGAGCAGTTCTTC. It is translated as CASSFQQRSFNEQFF.